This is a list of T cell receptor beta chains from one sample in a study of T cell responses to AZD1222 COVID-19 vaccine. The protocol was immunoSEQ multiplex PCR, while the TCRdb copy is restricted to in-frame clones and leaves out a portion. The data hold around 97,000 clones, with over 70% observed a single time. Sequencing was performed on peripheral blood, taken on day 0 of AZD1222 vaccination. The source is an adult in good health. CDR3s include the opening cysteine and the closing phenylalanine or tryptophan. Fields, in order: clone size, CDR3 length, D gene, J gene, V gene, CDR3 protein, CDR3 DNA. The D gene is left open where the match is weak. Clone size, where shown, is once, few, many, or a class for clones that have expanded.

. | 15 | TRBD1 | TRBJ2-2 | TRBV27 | CASRKGATNTGELFF | TGTGCCAGCAGGAAGGGGGCGACGAACACCGGGGAGCTGTTTTTT
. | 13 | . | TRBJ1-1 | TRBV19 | CASSSTGHEDAFF | TGTGCCAGTAGCTCGACAGGCCATGAGGACGCTTTCTTT
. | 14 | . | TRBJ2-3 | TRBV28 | CASTLAQTADTQYF | TGTGCCAGCACCCTCGCGCAGACCGCAGATACGCAGTATTTT
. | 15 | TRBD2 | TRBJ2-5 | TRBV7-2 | CASSLGSSGGETQYF | TGTGCCAGCAGCTTAGGGTCTAGCGGTGGGGAGACCCAGTACTTC
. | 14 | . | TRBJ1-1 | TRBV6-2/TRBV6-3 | CASSPGRVNTEAFF | TGTGCCAGCAGTCCCGGTCGAGTGAACACTGAAGCTTTCTTT
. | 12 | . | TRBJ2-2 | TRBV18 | CASSLQTGELFF | TGTGCCAGCTCACTCCAAACCGGGGAGCTGTTTTTT
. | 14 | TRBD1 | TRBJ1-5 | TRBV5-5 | CASSPGEGQQPQHF | TGTGCCAGCAGCCCGGGGGAGGGACAGCAGCCCCAGCATTTT
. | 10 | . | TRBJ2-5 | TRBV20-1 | CSEGQETQYF | TGCAGTGAAGGTCAAGAGACCCAGTACTTC
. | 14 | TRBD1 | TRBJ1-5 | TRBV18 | CASSSQGDNQPQHF | TGTGCCAGCTCATCACAGGGGGACAATCAGCCCCAGCATTTT
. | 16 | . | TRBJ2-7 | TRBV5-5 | CASSRSSRGYSYEQYF | TGTGCCAGCAGCCGCAGTTCAAGGGGGTACTCCTACGAGCAGTACTTC
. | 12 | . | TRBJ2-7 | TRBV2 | CASSILQYEQYF | TGTGCCAGCAGCATCCTACAGTACGAGCAGTACTTC
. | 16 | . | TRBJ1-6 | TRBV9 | CASSRGGGPYNSPLHF | TGTGCCAGCAGCCGAGGAGGGGGGCCCTATAATTCACCCCTCCACTTT
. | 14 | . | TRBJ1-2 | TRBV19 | CASSPQAIRDGYTF | TGTGCCAGTAGTCCTCAAGCGATAAGAGATGGCTACACCTTC
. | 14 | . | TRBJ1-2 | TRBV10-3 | CAISESAGEPGYTF | TGTGCCATCAGTGAGTCGGCAGGGGAGCCGGGCTACACCTTC
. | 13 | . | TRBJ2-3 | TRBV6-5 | CASKVGGAGTQYF | TGTGCCAGCAAGGTGGGGGGGGCGGGTACGCAGTATTTT
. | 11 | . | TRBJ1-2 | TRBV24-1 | CATSEGYGYTF | TGTGCCACCAGTGAGGGCTATGGCTACACCTTC
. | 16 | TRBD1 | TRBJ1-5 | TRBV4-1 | CASSQERTGGRQPQHF | TGCGCCAGCAGCCAAGAACGGACAGGGGGCAGGCAGCCCCAGCATTTT
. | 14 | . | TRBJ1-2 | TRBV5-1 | CASSLGQANYGYTF | TGCGCCAGCAGCTTGGGACAAGCTAACTATGGCTACACCTTC
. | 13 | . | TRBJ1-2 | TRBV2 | CASYRDFNYGYTF | TGTGCCAGCTATAGGGATTTTAACTATGGCTACACCTTC
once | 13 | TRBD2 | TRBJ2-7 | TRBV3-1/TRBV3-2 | CASSPLGGGEQYF | TGTGCCAGCAGCCCACTGGGGGGGGGCGAGCAGTACTTC
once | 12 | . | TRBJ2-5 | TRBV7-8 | CASSLGKETQYF | TGTGCCAGCAGCTTGGGGAAAGAGACCCAGTACTTC
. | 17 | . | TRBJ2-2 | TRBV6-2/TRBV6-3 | CASSIRVGETNTGELFF | TGTGCCAGCAGTATCCGGGTCGGGGAAACGAACACCGGGGAGCTGTTTTTT
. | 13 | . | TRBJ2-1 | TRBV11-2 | CASEGSSYNEQFF | TGTGCCAGCGAAGGGAGCTCCTACAATGAGCAGTTCTTC
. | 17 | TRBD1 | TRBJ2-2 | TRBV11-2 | CASSDTGTERNTGELFF | TGTGCCAGCAGTGACACGGGGACAGAGCGAAACACCGGGGAGCTGTTTTTT
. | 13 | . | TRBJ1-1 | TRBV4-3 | CASSQEVYSEAFF | TGCGCCAGCAGCCAAGAGGTCTACAGTGAAGCTTTCTTT
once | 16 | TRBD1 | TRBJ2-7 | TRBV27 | CASSSEAGTEHYEQYF | TGTGCCAGCAGTTCGGAAGCCGGGACAGAACACTACGAGCAGTACTTC
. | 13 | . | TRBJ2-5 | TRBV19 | CASSIDHSTPQYF | TGTGCCAGTAGTATAGATCACAGTACGCCCCAGTACTTC
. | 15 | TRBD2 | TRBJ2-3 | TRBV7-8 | CASSFGDREADTQYF | TGTGCCAGCAGCTTCGGAGACCGGGAGGCAGATACGCAGTATTTT
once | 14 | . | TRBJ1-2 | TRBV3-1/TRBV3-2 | CASSPSDTNYGYTF | TGTGCCAGCAGCCCGTCGGACACCAACTATGGCTACACCTTC
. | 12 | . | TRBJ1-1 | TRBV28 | CASNRAPTEAFF | TGTGCCAGCAACAGGGCTCCGACTGAAGCTTTCTTT
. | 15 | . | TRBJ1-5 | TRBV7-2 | CASSLGIQVNQPQHF | TGTGCCAGCAGCTTAGGTATCCAGGTCAATCAGCCCCAGCATTTT
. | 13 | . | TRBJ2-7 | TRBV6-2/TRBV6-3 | CASSYDTAYEQYF | TGTGCCAGCAGTTACGACACCGCCTACGAGCAGTACTTC
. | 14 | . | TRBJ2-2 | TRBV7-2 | CASSRRGPAGELFF | TGTGCCAGCAGCCGCCGCGGCCCCGCCGGGGAGCTGTTTTTT
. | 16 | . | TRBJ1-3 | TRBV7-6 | CASSLSTGLSGNTIYF | TGTGCCAGCAGCTTATCGACAGGATTAAGTGGAAACACCATATATTTT
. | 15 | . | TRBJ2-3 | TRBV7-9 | CASSPRLKSTDTQYF | TGTGCCAGCAGCCCCCGACTAAAGAGCACAGATACGCAGTATTTT
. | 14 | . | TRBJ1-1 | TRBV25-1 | CASSEVPGVTEAFF | TGTGCCAGCAGTGAAGTACCAGGGGTCACTGAAGCTTTCTTT
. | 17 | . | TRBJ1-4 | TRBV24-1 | CATSDPDAPRSFEKLFF | TGTGCCACCAGTGATCCCGACGCTCCCCGCTCATTTGAAAAACTGTTTTTT